This TCR beta chain was captured by sequencing in a study of T cell responses to AZD1222 COVID-19 vaccine. Method: immunoSEQ multiplex PCR; TCRdb's copy keeps in-frame clones and lacks some. Of approximately 140,000 clones listed, 75% to 95% were seen once; the top ten hold 6.5% to 8%. CDR1 and CDR2 (germline): MDHEN, SYDVKM. The junction had 6 bases not matched to a gene; V was cut back by 3 bases and J by 7 bases. The CDR3 is 15 residues long. Points on this clone: Its antigen is undetermined.

Overall study findings and caveats: Spike was spanned by vaccine-associated CD4 TCRs, which were dominant at 160-218 and 743-854. Donor demographics were predominantly white British with a female majority; clonal diversity may be underestimated. Only five to seven individuals given AZD1222 were seropositive at baseline.

The input for sequencing was peripheral blood, taken 28 days after the second dose of the MenACWY control vaccine. The receptor was derived from an adult who received the MenACWY meningococcal vaccine as a control. V usage is TRBV28 and J usage is TRBJ1-2; the match to TRBD1 covers 12 bases. The DNA for the CDR3 is TGTGCCAGCAGTTTGGAGGGGACAGGGGGCGGTGGCTACACCTTC. This translates into CASSLEGTGGGGYTF.